This TCR beta chain was observed in a study of low-dose radiotherapy and immunotherapy resistance in tumors. Study summary: Cohort 1 got 0.5 Gy per fraction every 2 weeks, 6.5 Gy in total. Every day for four cycles from cycle 1 day 1, patients took 300 mg of oral aspirin.

Covering alpha and beta chains, TRAV- and TRBV-specific primers were used for the first-strand cDNA. The authors amplified TCRs for about 20 PCR cycles with a constant-region primer and a V-primer adapter. The authors amplified isolated mRNA by in vitro transcription. TCRdb fed the reads into MiXCR, producing one record per CDR3 protein. The profile shows about 17,000 distinct CDR3 sequences, about 73% of them singletons. With V trimmed by 0 bases and J by 7 bases, 5 bases remained unmatched. From germline, CDR1 is SGHAT and CDR2 FQNNGV. This CDR3 comprises 16 residues. Donors, who were enrolled in a single-arm phase I dose-escalation trial, received nivolumab, ipilimumab, aspirin, low-dose cyclophosphamide and low-dose radiotherapy.

This rearrangement joins TRBV11-2 to TRBJ2-2, with 10 bases aligning to TRBD2. The source is a human donor with advanced metastatic prostate, ovarian, gallbladder or colorectal cancer (not recorded which). This table probably holds off-target reads from a library built for another chain. The CDR3 loop is CASSLDLWTSGGELFF. In DNA form, the CDR3 reads TGTGCCAGCAGCTTAGATCTTTGGACTAGCGGCGGGGAGCTGTTTTTT. The whole variable domain, filled in from reference TRBV11-2 and TRBJ2-2, reads EAGVAQSPRYKIIEKRQSVAFWCNPISGHATLYWYQQILGQGPKLLIQFQNNGVVDDSQLPKDRFSAERLKGVDSTLKIQPAKLEDSAVYLCASSLDLWTSGGELFFGEGSRLTVL.